Presented here are 22 T cell receptor beta chains from one specimen sequenced in a study of shared clonotypes between healthy human individuals. Assay: immunoSEQ multiplex PCR; the TCRdb copy retains only in-frame clones and omits some. The sample lists around 2.1 million clones, under 97% seen once, with roughly 0.13% in the top ten. The sequenced sample was naive CD4+ T cells sorted from blood. Specified subset: CD45RA+ positively selected. The receptor source for this set is a man between 18 and 35 years old in good health.

The rearrangement joins TRBV6-5 to TRBJ1-1; D is perhaps TRBD1 (6 bases). V gave up 5 bases and J gave up 4 bases, with 11 bases separating them. This CDR3 spans 13 amino acids. Looked up from germline, CDR1 is MNHEY and CDR2 is SVGAGI. This chain's CDR3 is CASSDYRATEAFF. The DNA of the CDR3 is TGTGCCAGCAGTGACTACAGGGCCACTGAAGCTTTCTTT.

This sequence joins TRBV5-1 and TRBJ1-5, with a possible D match to TRBD1 (6 bases). Germline V CDR1 and CDR2: SGHRS, YFSETQ. This CDR3 region has 15 residues. Deletions cut 0 bases from V and 5 bases from J, with 12 bases between. CDR3 DNA sequence: TGCGCCAGCAGCTTGGGCGGGACAACTTATCAGCCCCAGCATTTT. This translates into CASSLGGTTYQPQHF.

V gene TRBV6-5 combines with J gene TRBJ2-5, with D uncertain. Germline V CDR1 and CDR2: MNHEY, SVGAGI. CDR3 length: 12 residues. V dropped 6 bases and J dropped 4 bases, with 9 bases sitting between them. The CDR3 protein is CASSPQGETQYF. CDR3 nucleotide sequence: TGTGCCAGCAGCCCCCAAGGAGAGACCCAGTACTTC.

Notes on this clone: The sample holds other DNA sequences that translate to the same CDR3. This chain links TRBV7-2 with TRBJ1-1, with D perhaps TRBD1 (5 bases). The length of the CDR3 is 14 residues. V dropped 1 base and J dropped 3 bases, with 9 bases sitting between them. Germline V CDR1 and CDR2: SGHTA, FQGNSA. In DNA, the CDR3 is TGTGCCAGCAGCTTAGTGGCGGGGGACACTGAAGCTTTCTTT. This codes for CASSLVAGDTEAFF.

This chain connects TRBV6-1 to TRBJ1-5, with 7 positions matching TRBD1. The trim removed 9 bases at V and 5 bases at J, leaving 10 bases unmatched. This CDR3 contains 14 residues. The germline gives CDR1 MNHNS, CDR2 SASEGT. The CDR3 reads CASYLGQHDQPQHF. In DNA, the CDR3 is TGTGCCAGTTACTTGGGACAGCATGATCAGCCCCAGCATTTT.

The chain recombines TRBV5-1 with TRBJ2-7, with 12 bases matching TRBD1. The CDR3 totals 17 residues. Germline V CDR1 and CDR2: SGHRS, YFSETQ. Losses at the gene ends were 4 bases for V and 7 bases for J; bases not matched to a gene: 15. The CDR3 DNA follows: TGCGCCAGCAGCCCGGTTCTGGCCGGGACAGGGGGCAGAGAGCAGTACTTC. Translation: CASSPVLAGTGGREQYF.

The chain combines TRBV7-9 with TRBJ2-3; 12 bases map to TRBD2. This CDR3 is built from 17 residues. After removal of 7 bases from V and 2 bases from J, the junction contained 10 bases not matched to a gene. Germline V lookup: CDR1 SEHNR, CDR2 FQNEAQ (reference sequence). This CDR3 is CASNGLAGWGTTDTQYF. The CDR3 nucleotides are TGTGCCAGCAACGGACTAGCGGGATGGGGGACCACAGATACGCAGTATTTT.

The CDR3 loop reads CASTPWGLNTEAFF. DNA of the CDR3: TGTGCCAGCACCCCTTGGGGTTTGAACACTGAAGCTTTCTTT. The chain recombines TRBV6-6 with TRBJ1-1; D call uncertain. In germline, CDR1 is MNHNY, CDR2 SVGAGI (reference sequence). Trimming pared 7 bases from V and 0 bases from J, leaving 12 bases between. CDR3 size: 14 residues.

A remark on this clone: Other DNA sequences within the sample encode an identical CDR3. V gene TRBV5-4 combines with J gene TRBJ1-6, with D possibly being TRBD1 (5 bases). The V end lost 0 bases, the J end lost 7 bases, and 8 bases lay between the germline ends. This CDR3 contains 14 residues. Germline loops: CDR1 SGHNT, CDR2 YYREEE (reference sequence). The CDR3, as DNA: TGTGCCAGCAGCTTGGCAGGGCTCAATTCACCCCTCCACTTT. Its protein is CASSLAGLNSPLHF.

The chain employs TRBV5-1 and TRBJ2-7; 8 nucleotides match TRBD1. Germline V gene sequence: CDR1 SGHRS, CDR2 YFSETQ. V was pared by 0 bases and J by 2 bases, with 7 bases of the junction left unmatched. This CDR3 is built from 16 residues. The CDR3 coding sequence is TGCGCCAGCAGCTTGGAATGGACAGGGATGACCTACGAGCAGTACTTC. This gives the protein CASSLEWTGMTYEQYF. Drawing the rest from reference TRBV5-1 and TRBJ2-7, the complete variable domain is KAGVTQTPRYLIKTRGQQVTLSCSPISGHRSVSWYQQTPGQGLQFLFEYFSETQRNKGNFPGRFSGRQFSNSRSEMNVSTLELGDSALYLCASSLEWTGMTYEQYFGPGTRLTVT.

In regard to this clone: Other DNA sequences within the sample encode an identical CDR3. The CDR3 DNA is TGTGCCAGCAGTGTGGGGGGGCCGGGCACTGAAGCTTTCTTT. This translates into CASSVGGPGTEAFF. The chain carries TRBV2 and TRBJ1-1, with D tentatively TRBD1 (6 bases). Germline-derived CDR1 and CDR2 are SNHLY and FYNNEI. The CDR3 runs 14 residues. Trimming stripped 4 bases from V and 4 bases from J, with 13 bases between.

On this clone itself: The same CDR3 also results from other DNA sequences found in this sample. The CDR3 DNA is TGCAGCGCCCGGCAGGGTACTGAAGCTTTCTTT. Its translation: CSARQGTEAFF. This rearrangement joins TRBV29-1 to TRBJ1-1; possibly TRBD1 for D (5 bases). V gave up 7 bases and J gave up 5 bases, with 11 bases separating them. CDR1 is SQVTM, CDR2 ANQGSEA, per germline. The CDR3 covers 11 residues.

This clone appeared once. A junction boundary mismatches the germline segment, possibly from a read error. The chain links TRBV5-6 to TRBJ1-2, with no clear D. This CDR3 is built from 12 residues. Per germline, CDR1 SGHDT and CDR2 YYEEEE. CDR3 sequence: CASSLGVNGLRF. CDR3 nucleotides: TGTGCCAGCAGCTTGGGAGTGAATGGGTTGCGCTTC.

This sequence joins TRBV11-2 and TRBJ1-2, with a possible D match to TRBD1 (5 bases). This CDR3 has 13 amino acids. Germline CDR1 SGHAT, CDR2 FQNNGV. V was trimmed by 1 base and J by 4 bases, leaving 7 bases between them. CDR3 region: CASSLAGTYGYTF. The CDR3 bases are TGTGCCAGCAGCTTAGCTGGGACCTATGGCTACACCTTC.

Concerning this clone itself: The sample contains more than one DNA sequence encoding this CDR3. The chain carries TRBV7-2 and TRBJ2-1, with D hard to call. V shed 1 base and J shed 0 bases, with 1 base lying between them. Germline CDR1 is SGHTA and CDR2 is FQGNSA. This CDR3 region has 13 residues. This CDR3 reads CASSLDSYNEQFF. CDR3 bases: TGTGCCAGCAGCTTAGACTCCTACAATGAGCAGTTCTTC.

The chain links TRBV6-5 to TRBJ1-2; 8 nucleotides align to TRBD1. The CDR3 runs 13 residues. With V trimmed by 6 bases and J by 7 bases, 7 bases remained unmatched. The germline gives CDR1 MNHEY, CDR2 SVGAGI. CDR3 sequence reads: CASSPGGVFGYTF. In DNA form, the CDR3 reads TGTGCCAGCAGCCCAGGGGGCGTCTTTGGCTACACCTTC.

The chain uses TRBV15 and TRBJ2-7; a weak D match, TRBD1 (6 bases). CDR3 length: 14 amino acids. V lost 1 base to trimming and J lost 5 bases, with 12 bases between them. The germline CDR1 and CDR2 sequences are LNHNV and YYDKDF (reference sequence). The CDR3 nucleotides read TGTGCCACCAGCAGAGTAACAGGGAGAGACGAGCAGTACTTC. Protein: CATSRVTGRDEQYF.

The chain employs TRBV23-1 and TRBJ2-2; perhaps TRBD1 as D (5 bases). TRBV23-1 is an open reading frame whose function is uncertain. The V end lost 7 bases, the J end lost 1 base, and 31 bases lay between the germline ends. This CDR3 region has 21 residues. CDR3 amino acids: CASKPGSKTDRTTKNTGELFF. DNA for the CDR3: TGCGCCAGCAAACCCGGGTCAAAAACCGACAGAACCACCAAGAACACCGGGGAGCTGTTTTTT.

The chain recombines TRBV7-9 with TRBJ2-3; 7 bases fit TRBD2. CDR1 and CDR2 from the germline V gene are SEHNR and FQNEAQ (reference sequence). With 5 bases clipped from V and 3 bases from J, the junction kept 14 bases outside the gene matches. The length of the CDR3 is 17 residues. CDR3 sequence: CASSALLRRELTDTQYF. DNA of the CDR3: TGTGCCAGCAGCGCTTTGCTCCGGCGGGAGTTGACAGATACGCAGTATTTT.

The chain is built from TRBV5-8 and TRBJ1-4; weak D call: TRBD1 (5 bases). The CDR3 length is 15 residues. Trimming shortened V by 2 bases and J by 5 bases, and 13 bases separated the two germline ends. From germline, CDR1 is SGHTS and CDR2 YDEGEE. CDR3 residues: CASSFGRGPNEKLFF. In nucleotides, the CDR3 is TGTGCCAGCAGCTTCGGGAGGGGACCGAATGAAAAACTGTTTTTT.

The chain combines TRBV5-1 with TRBJ2-3; TRBD2 matches at 16 bases. The V gene's germline CDR1 is SGHRS and CDR2 YFSETQ. The CDR3 spans 22 residues. The J segment lost 7 bases and the V segment lost 4 bases, leaving 24 bases of the junction unmatched. CDR3 amino acids: CASSPRGSGGLAGGPESNTQYF. In DNA form, the CDR3 reads TGCGCCAGCAGCCCCCGGGGCAGCGGGGGACTAGCGGGAGGGCCTGAGAGTAATACGCAGTATTTT.

The chain is built from TRBV18 and TRBJ2-1; 7 bases fit TRBD1. J lost 0 bases, V lost 5 bases, and 13 bases had no gene match. Germline CDR1 is KGHSH and CDR2 is LQKENI. CDR3 length: 18 residues. CDR3 sequence: CASSIPDRVLSSYNEQFF. In DNA form, the CDR3 reads TGTGCCAGCTCAATACCCGACAGGGTATTGAGCTCCTACAATGAGCAGTTCTTC.